This T cell receptor beta chain was documented in a study of spatial heterogeneity in lung cancer. Study-wide context: Each time, sequencing found more beta-chain sequences than alpha-chain sequences.

TCRdb re-analysed the 5' RACE reads in MiXCR, keeping a single row per CDR3 protein. The sample records about 45,000 distinct CDR3 sequences, approximately 12% being singletons. The V gene lost 4 bases and the J gene lost 3 bases, with 11 bases spanning the gap. Per the germline V gene, CDR1 is SGHRS and CDR2 is YFSETQ. CDR3 size: 13 residues. Documented time point: sample taken at primary tumor resection. Whole RNA, which was extracted from tumor, nontumor lung tissue or frozen PBMC, was sequenced without any cell sorting. The chain joins TRBV5-1 to TRBJ2-7; D tentatively fits TRBD1 or TRBD2 (6 bases each). Sequences were derived from PBMCs, sampled at surgery. The clonotype originates from a female donor with early-stage non-small cell lung cancer. Written as DNA, the CDR3 is TGCGCCAGCAGCGCGGGGACAATCTACGAGCAGTACTTC. This translates into CASSAGTIYEQYF.